A single sample is the source of the 30 T cell receptor beta chains below, sequenced in a study of T cells in Graves' hyperthyroidism and ophthalmopathy (dated by TCRdb to the late 2010s). Receptor libraries were prepared by multiplex PCR. Instrument on record: Illumina HiSeq 2000. Amplification of TCR beta CDR3 regions was carried out from RNA transcripts. The TCR CDR3 was subjected to a first round of RT-PCR using the HTBI primer set and the Qiagen OneStep RT-PCR kit. In-frame beta chains were kept once TCRdb had trimmed the public reads at Q25 with fastp and called clones with MiXCR. Rows matching on CDR3 protein sequence are summarized as one entry with the most common DNA and genes. Counted in this sample were fewer than 500,000 distinct CDR3 sequences; roughly 15% of them appeared once. Around 20% of the sample lies in the top ten. What was sequenced was blood. These receptor sequences come from a woman in her 30s with Graves' ophthalmopathy.

This clonotype was detected many times. The chain is built from TRBV18 and TRBJ2-7; TRBD1 matches at 9 bases. The V gene's germline CDR1 is KGHSH and CDR2 LQKENI. V lost 8 bases and J lost 1; bases outside the gene matches: 9. CDR3 length: 15 amino acids. This CDR3 reads CASTISGTGSYEQYF. CDR3 nucleotides: TGTGCCAGCACCATATCCGGGACAGGGTCCTACGAGCAGTACTTC.

The CDR3 DNA sequence: TGTGCCAGCCGTACCGGGACAGGGTATGACGAGCAGTTCTTC. It is translated as CASRTGTGYDEQFF. The chain is built from TRBV28 and TRBJ2-1; TRBD1 matches at 9 bases. Germline V gives CDR1 MDHEN, CDR2 SYDVKM. V gave up 8 bases and J gave up 10 bases; unmatched junction bases: 12. The CDR3 is 14 amino acids.

This clonotype was counted ten times or more. The chain uses TRBV28 and TRBJ2-3; D may match TRBD1 or TRBD2 (5 bases each). Germline V CDR1 and CDR2: MDHEN, SYDVKM. V was cut by 10 bases and J by 0 bases, with 26 bases left in between. The CDR3 totals 18 residues. The CDR3 coding sequence is TGTGCCACCATCACCCAGTTCCTCGGGGCAGTCAGCACAGATACGCAGTATTTT. Amino acid sequence: CATITQFLGAVSTDTQYF.

This clonotype was found many times. This rearrangement joins TRBV6-1 to TRBJ2-1; the D is unclear. This CDR3 is 11 amino acids long. V shed 1 base and J shed 9 bases, with 4 bases lying between them. Germline V gives CDR1 MNHNS, CDR2 SASEGT. The CDR3 sequence: CASSEVSEQFF. DNA for the CDR3: TGTGCCAGCAGTGAAGTCAGTGAGCAGTTCTTC.

This chain connects TRBV15 to TRBJ1-1; 7 nucleotides line up with TRBD1. CDR1 is LNHNV, CDR2 YYDKDF, per germline (reference sequence). This CDR3 has 20 amino acids. Losses at the gene ends were 5 bases for V and 2 bases for J; bases not matched to a gene: 23. The CDR3 DNA follows: TGTGCCACCAGCCCCCACCCAGCTCGGACAGGCCGATACCTAAACACTGAAGCTTTCTTT. The encoded protein is CATSPHPARTGRYLNTEAFF.

The CDR3 here is CASSKDSSSGNTIYF. The CDR3 region has the DNA TGTGCCAGCAGTAAGGACAGCAGCTCTGGAAACACCATATATTTT. The V gene is TRBV6-1, the J gene TRBJ1-3; D is possibly TRBD1 (6 bases). V was cut by 5 bases and J by 0 bases, with 11 bases left in between. CDR3 length: 15 residues. CDR1 is MNHNS and CDR2 is SASEGT in the germline V gene.

V is TRBV11-2 and J is TRBJ1-4; D perhaps matches TRBD1 (5 bases). Germline loops: CDR1 SGHAT, CDR2 FQNNGV. Trimming shortened V by 0 bases and J by 11 bases, and 16 bases separated the two germline ends. The CDR3 contains 15 residues. In DNA form, the CDR3 reads TGTGCCAGCAGCTTAGATATAAGGGAGTGGGGGAAACTGTTTTTT. It is translated as CASSLDIREWGKLFF.

V gene TRBV2 combines with J gene TRBJ1-4; D is unclear. Germline-derived CDR1 and CDR2 are SNHLY and FYNNEI. The CDR3 sequence is 16 residues long. Trimming left V 2 bases short and J 6 bases short, with 16 bases between. CDR3 sequence reads: CASSEFRGYIDEKLFF. CDR3 in DNA: TGTGCCAGCAGTGAATTCCGGGGTTACATAGATGAAAAACTGTTTTTT.

About this clonotype itself: A much larger clone lies a single base off, so this may be a read error. This chain uses TRBV5-5 with TRBJ1-3, with D unclear. The CDR3 covers 15 residues. Per germline, CDR1 SGHKS and CDR2 YYEKEE (reference sequence). The CDR3 nucleotides are TGTGCCAGCAGCTCCAAGCCGTTATCTGGAAGCACCATATATTTT. Protein: CASSSKPLSGSTIYF.

About this clonotype itself: This may arise from a read error, as a much more abundant clone is one base away. V usage is TRBV5-4 and J usage is TRBJ1-1; D might be TRBD1 (6 bases). Germline V gene lookup returns CDR1 SGHNT and CDR2 YYREEE (reference sequence). This CDR3 spans 15 amino acids. V lost 0 bases and J lost 5, with 14 bases in between. The chain's CDR3 is CASSLEQGLRTEAFF. CDR3 coding DNA: TGTGCCAGCAGCTTGGAACAGGGCCTCCGGACTGAAGCTTTCTTT.

In regard to this clonotype: A junction end diverges from the germline sequence, so it may reflect a read error. The rearrangement uses TRBV7-9 and TRBJ2-5; 8 nucleotides line up with TRBD1. Germline V gene sequence: CDR1 SEHNR, CDR2 FQNEAQ (reference sequence). The CDR3 sequence is 16 residues long. The CDR3: CVSSWPPTGDQETQYF. The CDR3, as DNA: TGTGTCAGCAGCTGGCCGCCGACAGGGGACCAAGAGACCCAGTACTTC.

The chain carries TRBV10-3 and TRBJ1-5; D remains unclear. This CDR3 has 11 residues. The germline gives CDR1 ENHRY, CDR2 SYGVKD. CDR3: CAWPPNQPQHF. In DNA form, the CDR3 reads TGTGCTTGGCCCCCCAATCAGCCCCAGCATTTT.

This clonotype was observed many times. CDR3 coding DNA: TGTGCCACCGTAGGTGGCATCCGGACCTACGAGCAGTACTTC. Protein: CATVGGIRTYEQYF. The V call is TRBV12-3 or TRBV12-4, the J call TRBJ2-7; D not certain. The V gene lost 10 bases and the J gene lost 2 bases, with 18 bases spanning the gap. The CDR3 is made up of 14 amino acids.

This clonotype was found a few times. The CDR3 region is CASSPSDRAETQYF. CDR3 nucleotide sequence: TGTGCCAGCAGTCCCTCGGACAGGGCGGAGACCCAGTACTTC. The V and J genes are TRBV6-4 and TRBJ2-5, with 8 bases lining up with TRBD1. CDR3 length equals 14 residues. V trimming: 5 bases; J trimming: 5 bases; junction bases outside the gene matches: 7. From germline, CDR1 is MRHNA and CDR2 SNTAGT.

Of note for this clonotype: One end of the junction does not line up with germline, which may come from a read error. The chain employs TRBV27 and TRBJ1-3; unclear D gene. This CDR3 has 15 residues. Germline CDR1 MNHEY, CDR2 SMNVEV (reference sequence). DNA for the CDR3: TGTGCCAGCACCCCCCCGGGGATCTCTGAAAACACCATATATTTT. Its translation: CASTPPGISENTIYF.

This clonotype appeared a few times. CDR3 DNA sequence: TGTGCCAGCAGAAGGACAGGGATCACGGCAGATACGCAGTATTTT. Protein sequence: CASRRTGITADTQYF. The J gene is TRBJ2-3, the V gene TRBV6-1, with 8 positions matching TRBD1. The CDR3 runs 15 residues. The germline V gene has CDR1 MNHNS and CDR2 SASEGT. Losses at the gene ends were 6 bases for V and 4 bases for J; bases not matched to a gene: 9.

J is TRBJ1-4 and V is TRBV5-4; D is ambiguous. The CDR3 runs 16 residues. The germline CDR1 and CDR2 sequences are SGHNT and YYREEE (reference sequence). The ends were cut back, 4 bases at V and 2 bases at J, with 15 bases in the middle. The CDR3 DNA follows: TGTGCCAGCAGCAAACCGGACGGAGGCACTAATGAAAAACTGTTTTTT. It codes for CASSKPDGGTNEKLFF.

The V gene is TRBV6-1, the J gene TRBJ1-1; 7 bases agree with TRBD1. CDR1 and CDR2 (germline): MNHNS, SASEGT. The CDR3 contains 14 residues. V was clipped by 4 bases and J by 1 base; unmatched bases: 3. The CDR3 protein is CASSAYRGNTEAFF. In DNA form, the CDR3 reads TGTGCCAGCAGTGCATACAGGGGGAACACTGAAGCTTTCTTT.

This clonotype was counted many times. This sequence joins TRBV10-3 and TRBJ2-7, with a possible D match to TRBD2 (6 bases). The CDR3 has 13 amino acids. From germline, CDR1 is ENHRY and CDR2 SYGVKD. V lost 7 bases and J lost 7, with 17 bases in between. The CDR3 sequence is CAIKPVGGWEQYF. CDR3 nucleotide sequence: TGTGCCATCAAGCCGGTGGGGGGTTGGGAGCAGTACTTC.

V and J are TRBV19 and TRBJ1-5; D is unresolved. The V gene lost 3 bases and the J gene lost 4 bases, with 7 bases spanning the gap. Germline values: CDR1 LNHDA, CDR2 SQIVND (reference sequence). CDR3 length equals 13 residues. CDR3 sequence: CASSIRENQPQHF. Here the CDR3 DNA reads TGTGCCAGTAGTATCCGAGAAAATCAGCCCCAGCATTTT.

This clonotype came up many times. This chain connects TRBV29-1 to TRBJ2-1; D gene unclear. Between the trimmed V and J ends, which lost 4 bases and 0 bases, there was a span of 7 bases. From germline, CDR1 is SQVTM and CDR2 ANQGSEA. This CDR3 has 13 amino acids. The DNA of the CDR3 is TGCAGCGTTGTTTCCTACTCCTACAATGAGCAGTTCTTC. Protein sequence: CSVVSYSYNEQFF.

J is TRBJ1-5 and V is TRBV18; D call uncertain. Germline assignment: CDR1 KGHSH and CDR2 LQKENI. The CDR3 loop spans 16 amino acids. V lost 1 base, J lost 3 bases, and 13 bases lay in between. In nucleotides, the CDR3 is TGTGCCAGCTCACCACAGAGCGGGCGGCTCAATCAGCCCCAGCATTTT. This translates into CASSPQSGRLNQPQHF.

This clonotype was counted at least ten times. The chain couples TRBV7-2 to TRBJ1-1; tentative D call: TRBD1 (5 bases). CDR3 size: 14 residues. V gave up 3 bases and J gave up 3 bases, with 11 bases separating them. CDR1 is SGHTA, CDR2 FQGNSA, per germline. CDR3 protein: CASSFQGMDTEAFF. For the CDR3, the DNA is TGTGCCAGCAGCTTTCAGGGTATGGACACTGAAGCTTTCTTT.

This clonotype was found many times. The DNA of the CDR3 is TGTGCCAGCAGCCACCTCGGGACAGGGGGCTTCACCGGGGAGCTGTTTTTT. Its protein product is CASSHLGTGGFTGELFF. The chain combines TRBV3-1 with TRBJ2-2; 12 nucleotides agree with TRBD1. With 3 bases clipped from V and 4 bases from J, the junction kept 6 bases outside the gene matches. The germline V gene encodes CDR1 LGHDT and CDR2 YNNKEL (reference sequence). The CDR3 runs to 17 residues.

A note on this clonotype: One base away lies a much larger clone, so this may be a sequencing read error. J is TRBJ1-5 and V is TRBV13, with 7 nucleotides matching TRBD1. Germline values: CDR1 PRHDT, CDR2 FYEKMQ (reference sequence). There are 14 residues in the CDR3. The CDR3 protein is CVSSGLQGFSPQHF. CDR3 bases: TGTGTCAGCAGTGGGTTACAGGGGTTTTCGCCCCAGCATTTT.

This clonotype was seen only a few times. V gene TRBV19 combines with J gene TRBJ2-7; TRBD1 matches at 11 bases. Germline lookup yields CDR1 LNHDA and CDR2 SQIVND (reference sequence). V lost 3 bases and J lost 2; bases outside the gene matches: 3. The CDR3 runs 15 residues. The CDR3 loop is CASSIGGQGAYEQYF. CDR3 nucleotides: TGTGCCAGTAGTATCGGGGGACAGGGGGCCTACGAGCAGTACTTC.

This clonotype showed up many times. An end of the junction differs from the germline gene, which may be a read error. V is TRBV7-7 and J is TRBJ2-3; possibly TRBD1 for D (5 bases). The CDR3 sequence is 15 residues long. Germline lookup yields CDR1 SSHAT and CDR2 FNYEAQ (reference sequence). CDR3 nucleotides: TGTGCTAGCAGCTTAACAGGAGAGAACACAGATACGCAGTATTTT. This gives the protein CASSLTGENTDTQYF.

This clonotype showed up just a few times. The chain recombines TRBV7-3 with TRBJ1-2, with 8 bases lining up with TRBD1. CDR1 and CDR2 (germline): SGHTA, FQGTGA. The CDR3 has 13 residues. After removal of 6 bases from V and 1 base from J, the junction contained 1 base not matched to a gene. Here the CDR3 DNA reads TGTGCCAGCAGGGACAGGGATAACTATGGCTACACCTTC. This codes for CASRDRDNYGYTF.

The sample holds many counts of this clonotype. V usage is TRBV12-3 or TRBV12-4 and J usage is TRBJ2-4, with a possible D match to TRBD1 (6 bases). V was shortened by 1 base and J by 1 base, with 20 bases between the two germline ends. The CDR3 has 19 residues. CDR3 sequence: CASSLGAGTQRGAKNIQYF. The CDR3 nucleotides are TGTGCCAGCAGTTTAGGAGCCGGGACACAACGCGGGGCCAAAAACATTCAGTACTTC.

This clonotype was detected many times. This chain links TRBV7-2 with TRBJ2-1; 10 nucleotides align to TRBD2. Trimming took 2 bases from V and 12 from J; bases not matched to a gene: 7. CDR1 is SGHTA and CDR2 is FQGNSA in the germline V gene. CDR3 length: 14 residues. Written as DNA, the CDR3 is TGTGCCAGCAGCTTAAGCGGGGGGGCTGGTGGGCAGTTCTTC. It yields the protein CASSLSGGAGGQFF.